A single sample gave rise to the 7 T cell receptor beta chains below, sequenced in a study of blood T cell repertoires in COVID-19. Libraries were prepared by immunoSEQ multiplex PCR; TCRdb keeps only in-frame clonotypes and omits some of them. The profile covers about 100,000 clones, with more than 75% appearing a single time and more than 10% taken by the ten largest. The source material was peripheral blood. The receptors here all came from a human donor in a cohort sampled during active COVID-19.

The chain employs TRBV4-2 and TRBJ2-3; D is unresolved. Trimming took 4 bases from V and 9 from J, leaving 14 bases between them. This CDR3 contains 13 residues. Germline-derived CDR1 and CDR2 are LGHNA and YNFKEQ. CDR3 sequence reads: CASSLDMGLTQYF. The CDR3 bases are TGTGCCAGCAGCCTCGACATGGGTTTGACGCAGTATTTT.

J is TRBJ2-7 and V is TRBV6-5; possibly TRBD2 for D (6 bases). Germline values: CDR1 MNHEY, CDR2 SVGAGI. Trimming shortened V by 6 bases and J by 4 bases, and 16 bases separated the two germline ends. CDR3 length: 14 residues. CDR3 protein: CASRAGTGTYEQYF. The DNA for the CDR3 is TGTGCCAGCAGAGCCGGGACTGGAACTTACGAGCAGTACTTC.

This clone has more than one count but fewer than ten. The V and J genes are TRBV6-2 or TRBV6-3 and TRBJ1-1, with a possible D match to TRBD1 (5 bases). The CDR3 sequence is 13 residues long. Germline CDR1 reads MNHEY; CDR2 reads SVGEGT. With 6 bases removed from V and 0 bases from J, the gap between germline ends came to 8 bases. The CDR3 bases are TGTGCCAGCAGCCTGACAGTGAACACTGAAGCTTTCTTT. Translation gives CASSLTVNTEAFF.

J is TRBJ1-1 and V is TRBV3-1 (or the pseudogene TRBV3-2), with D uncertain. The length of the CDR3 is 15 residues. Germline loops: CDR1 LGHDT, CDR2 YNNKEL (reference sequence). V dropped 1 base and J dropped 0 bases, with 9 bases sitting between them. DNA of the CDR3: TGTGCCAGCAGCCAAGCCTGGGCGATGAACACTGAAGCTTTCTTT. It is translated as CASSQAWAMNTEAFF.

The rearrangement uses TRBV19 and TRBJ1-1, with 7 positions matching TRBD1. Per germline, CDR1 LNHDA and CDR2 SQIVND (reference sequence). The CDR3 extends over 14 amino acids. V was clipped by 2 bases and J by 5 bases; unmatched bases: 5. Written as DNA, the CDR3 is TGTGCCAGTAGTATACGACAGGGTAGAACTGAAGCTTTCTTT. Translating it yields CASSIRQGRTEAFF.

The chain couples TRBV4-1 to TRBJ2-1; D gene uncertain. Germline values: CDR1 MGHRA, CDR2 YSYEKL. The CDR3 loop spans 14 amino acids. Trimming shortened V by 1 base and J by 7 bases, and 11 bases separated the two germline ends. The CDR3 DNA reads TGCGCCAGCAGCCAAGTGAACAGCCCGAATGAGCAGTTCTTC. As protein: CASSQVNSPNEQFF.

V and J are TRBV5-1 and TRBJ2-1; TRBD1 might be the D (5 bases). CDR3 length: 15 amino acids. The V gene lost 1 base and the J gene lost 0 bases, with 8 bases spanning the gap. The germline CDR1 and CDR2 sequences are SGHRS and YFSETQ. The CDR3 spells CASSLQGYSYNEQFF. The DNA of the CDR3 is TGCGCCAGCAGCTTGCAGGGTTACTCCTACAATGAGCAGTTCTTC.